The clone carrying this TCR beta chain was detected a few times. The CDR3 covers 15 residues. Germline CDR1 is SGHVS and CDR2 is FQNEAQ. The ends were cut back, 1 base at V and 3 bases at J, with 7 bases in the middle. The record originates from a study of T-cell memory formation after mild COVID-19. Study summary: Largely donor-specific TCR clusters were found.

TCRdb ran MiXCR on the 5' RACE reads and lists one entry per CDR3 protein. This repertoire shows some 300,000 distinct CDR3 sequences, roughly 19% found once; its top ten account for roughly a fifth. The source of this sequence is a man between 18 and 35 years old who had mild COVID-19 (a few samples of this study predate the infection). Cell type and time point are not known. Sequenced input: PBMCs or a T cell subset sorted from them (not recorded which). The chain has TRBV7-8 and TRBJ2-6; no reliable D call. The CDR3 is CASSLVRVGANVLTF. For the CDR3, the DNA is TGTGCCAGCAGCTTAGTCCGAGTTGGGGCCAACGTCCTGACTTTC.